The following is a T cell receptor (beta chain) sequence with its context. The CDR3 is made up of 19 amino acids. CDR1 and CDR2 (germline): SGHRS, YFSETQ. These data belong to a study of CXCR3-negative and CXCR3-positive naive CD8 T cells. With UMI labels, 5' RACE was used to prepare the TRB cDNA libraries. One entry per CDR3 protein, without DNA, is what TCRdb gives after re-calling the 5' RACE reads. The sample's table shows roughly 90,000 distinct CDR3 sequences. Material for sequencing was naive CXCR3- CD8+ T cells from blood. As for subset: CD45RO-CCR7+CD27+CD95- naive CD8+ T cells lacking CXCR3 (TNR3-). The chain joins TRBV5-1 to TRBJ2-1; as DNA is missing, the TRBD1 call by TCRdb cannot be tested. This receptor was identified in a human donor in good health. Some clones in this sample may be carry-over from other donors' samples. CDR3 region: CASSFRGLGATTSYNEQFF.